This is a list of T cell receptor beta chains from one sample in a study of T cells in Graves' hyperthyroidism and ophthalmopathy. MiXCR was run by TCRdb on the multiplex PCR reads, yielding one entry per CDR3 protein. The sample yields fewer than 550,000 distinct CDR3 sequences, about a sixth seen once. The sample consisted of blood. The receptors stem from a woman aged 18-29 years with Graves' hyperthyroidism. Both conserved end residues are part of each CDR3. The D gene is left open where the match is weak. Rows give clone size only sometimes, using once, few, many, or a class for an expanded clone.

D: .
V: TRBV12-3/TRBV12-4
size: many
J: TRBJ1-5
DNA: TGTGCCAGCAGTCCACAGGGTTTGTCGAATCAGCCCCAGCATTTT
CDR3: CASSPQGLSNQPQHF

D: .
V: TRBV14
size: many
J: TRBJ2-1
DNA: TGTGCCAGCAGCCAAGATTGGATTAGGGGGAATGAGCAGTTCTTC
CDR3: CASSQDWIRGNEQFF

D: .
V: TRBV11-2
size: many
J: TRBJ2-5
DNA: TGTGCCAGCAGTTCAGCCGGGACGGTCCGAAAGACCCAGTACTTC
CDR3: CASSSAGTVRKTQYF

D: TRBD1
V: TRBV5-1
size: many
J: TRBJ2-1
DNA: TGCGCCAGCAGTCCCGGACAGGCGGACAACAATGAGCAGTTCTTC
CDR3: CASSPGQADNNEQFF

D: .
V: TRBV7-2
size: .
J: TRBJ2-3
DNA: TGTGCCAGCAGCTTAGACTGGCGGGCAGCCACAGATACGCAGTATTTT
CDR3: CASSLDWRAATDTQYF

D: .
V: TRBV6-8
size: .
J: TRBJ1-2
DNA: TGTGCCAGCAGTTACCGGACTAACTATGGCTACACCTTC
CDR3: CASSYRTNYGYTF

D: .
V: TRBV15
size: .
J: TRBJ2-3
DNA: TGTGCCACCAGCAGAGATCCAGGTAGAGCGCAGTATTTT
CDR3: CATSRDPGRAQYF

D: .
V: TRBV11-3
size: many
J: TRBJ2-7
DNA: TGTGCCAGCAGCCAAAGACAGAACGAGCAGTACTTC
CDR3: CASSQRQNEQYF

D: .
V: TRBV5-1
size: many
J: TRBJ1-5
DNA: TGCGCCAGCAGCTTGGATGCCGGGAGCAATCAGCCCCAGCATTTT
CDR3: CASSLDAGSNQPQHF

D: .
V: TRBV6-1
size: many
J: TRBJ1-5
DNA: TGTGCCAGCAGTGAATCGGGAGGGCCGCAGCCCCAGCATTTT
CDR3: CASSESGGPQPQHF